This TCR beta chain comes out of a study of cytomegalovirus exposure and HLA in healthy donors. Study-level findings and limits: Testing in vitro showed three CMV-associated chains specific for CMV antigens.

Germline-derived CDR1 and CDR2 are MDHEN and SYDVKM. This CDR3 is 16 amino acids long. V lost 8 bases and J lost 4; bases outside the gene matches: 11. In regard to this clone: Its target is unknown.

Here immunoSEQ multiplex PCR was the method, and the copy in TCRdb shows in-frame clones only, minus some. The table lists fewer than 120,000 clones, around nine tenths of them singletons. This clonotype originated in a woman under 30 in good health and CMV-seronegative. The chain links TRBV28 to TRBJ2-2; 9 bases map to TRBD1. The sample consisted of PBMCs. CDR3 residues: CASLRTGQGFTGELFF. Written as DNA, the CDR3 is TGTGCCAGCTTGAGAACGGGACAGGGTTTCACCGGGGAGCTGTTTTTT.